This T cell receptor (beta chain) was recorded in a study of blood T cells in healthy people across ages. For the second PCR, which ran for about 7 to 11 cycles, a sample-barcoded 5' primer and a J-beta primer mix were used. One entry per CDR3 protein, called by TCRdb with MiXCR from the 5' RACE reads. Of about a million distinct CDR3 sequences listed, 45% to 50% are singletons. This TCR derives from a man aged 30 to 45 in good health. The material sequenced was blood.

The CDR3 protein is CSARDFAAQETQYF. The CDR3 coding sequence is TGCAGTGCTAGAGATTTCGCCGCCCAAGAGACCCAGTACTTC. The rearrangement joins TRBV20-1 to TRBJ2-5; D remains unclear. Germline loops: CDR1 DFQATT, CDR2 SNEGSKA (reference sequence). Trimming took 0 bases from V and 1 from J, leaving 9 bases between them. The CDR3 length is 14 residues.